This T cell receptor beta chain came from a study of cytomegalovirus exposure and HLA in healthy donors. About the study: Early released data had around 89 million unique TCRs, all coming from HLA-typed donors. Overall study findings and caveats: Specific recognition of CMV antigens was confirmed in vitro for a few chains (all CMV-associated). Segments of the TCR beta V type were, in most cases, productive about 87% or about 30% of the time in an earlier analysis. A likely sequencing artifact accounted for one observed cluster of highly shared sequence variants.

Germline V CDR1 and CDR2: MNHEY, SVGAGI. There are 16 residues in the CDR3. J lost 3 bases, V lost 2 bases, and 7 bases had no gene match. This clone was observed a handful of times. Its target is not known. The PCR had 60 Vbeta and 13 Jbeta primers. Generated by immunoSEQ multiplex PCR, the TCRdb table keeps only in-frame clones and is missing some. The table has 140,000 to 150,000 clones, 78% seen once. The sequencing input was PBMCs. The receptor was derived from a female donor in good health and CMV-seronegative. The chain links TRBV6-5 to TRBJ2-1; 7 bases map to TRBD2. CDR3 amino acids: CASSYRPGGDYNEQFF. As DNA, the CDR3 is TGTGCCAGCAGTTACAGACCGGGGGGTGACTACAATGAGCAGTTCTTC.